This T cell receptor beta chain derives from a study of blood T cell repertoires in COVID-19. Study background: Samples taken during acute and convalescent COVID-19 were collected in the United States, Italy and Spain.

CDR1 and CDR2 (germline): MNHNS, SASEGT. The CDR3 loop spans 18 amino acids. V was shortened by 2 bases and J by 0 bases, with 14 bases between the two germline ends. The assay was immunoSEQ multiplex PCR, and TCRdb's table has in-frame clones only and misses some. The table records 200,000 or so clones, around 90% of them present only once. This TCR was sampled from a man between 60 and 75 years old with acute or convalescent COVID-19. Sequencing input: peripheral blood. This sequence joins TRBV6-1 and TRBJ1-6; TRBD1 is a possible D gene (5 bases). In DNA form, the CDR3 reads TGTGCCAGCAGTGAATTTCCAGGGTCCAGCTCCTATAATTCACCCCTCCACTTT. This sequence encodes CASSEFPGSSSYNSPLHF.